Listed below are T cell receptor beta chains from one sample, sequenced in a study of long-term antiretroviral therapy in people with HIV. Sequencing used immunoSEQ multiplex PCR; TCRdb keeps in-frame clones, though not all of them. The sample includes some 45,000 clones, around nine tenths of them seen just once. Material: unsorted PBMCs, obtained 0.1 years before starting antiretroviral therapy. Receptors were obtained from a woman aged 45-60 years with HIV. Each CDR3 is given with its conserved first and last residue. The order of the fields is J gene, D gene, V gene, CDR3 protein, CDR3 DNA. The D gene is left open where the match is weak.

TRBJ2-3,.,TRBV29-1,CSVEEGGSTDTQYF,TGCAGCGTTGAAGAAGGGGGGAGCACAGATACGCAGTATTTT
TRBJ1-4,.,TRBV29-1,CSVLENEKLFF,TGCAGCGTCCTGGAGAATGAAAAACTGTTTTTT
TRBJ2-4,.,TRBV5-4,CASSPDQGAKNIQYF,TGTGCCAGCAGCCCAGATCAGGGGGCCAAAAACATTCAGTACTTC
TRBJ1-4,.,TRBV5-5,CASSLGQVESEKLFF,TGTGCCAGCAGCTTGGGACAGGTAGAAAGTGAAAAACTGTTTTTT
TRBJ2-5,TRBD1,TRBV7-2,CASSFGQVERETQYF,TGTGCCAGCAGCTTCGGACAGGTCGAGAGGGAGACCCAGTACTTC
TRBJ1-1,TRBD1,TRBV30,CAWQTGSTEAFF,TGTGCCTGGCAGACAGGGAGCACTGAAGCTTTCTTT
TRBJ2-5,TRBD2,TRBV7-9,CASSFTGLAGEETQYF,TGTGCCAGCAGCTTCACAGGACTAGCGGGGGAAGAGACCCAGTACTTC
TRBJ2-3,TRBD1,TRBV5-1,CASSLGQGVGDTQYF,TGCGCCAGCAGTTTGGGACAGGGTGTCGGAGATACGCAGTATTTT
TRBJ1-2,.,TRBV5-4,CASSLVSNYGYTF,TGTGCCAGCAGCTTAGTATCGAACTATGGCTACACCTTC
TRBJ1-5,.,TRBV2,CASSEGSFWEGYQPQHF,TGTGCCAGCAGTGAAGGGTCGTTCTGGGAGGGCTACCAGCCCCAGCATTTT
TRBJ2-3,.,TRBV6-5,CASSPYRVHTQYF,TGTGCCAGCAGTCCCTACAGGGTGCATACGCAGTATTTT
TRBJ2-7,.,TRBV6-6,CASSYDVYEQYF,TGTGCCAGCAGTTACGATGTTTACGAGCAGTACTTC
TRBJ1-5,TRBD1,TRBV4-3,CASSQERTGTDQPQHF,TGCGCCAGCAGCCAAGAACGGACAGGGACGGATCAGCCCCAGCATTTT